One and the same sample provided the 17 T cell receptor beta chains below, sequenced in a study of blood T cell repertoires in COVID-19 (dated by TCRdb to the early 2020s). Receptors were amplified or captured by the immunoSEQ multiplex PCR assay. In its TCRdb copy, this immuneACCESS table keeps in-frame sequences only and misses some clones. Where compared with another copy, unresolved V genes explain less than half of these, and the others have no known cause. For this sample there are 130,000 or so clones; 65% to 90% appear just once. The top ten clonotypes cover more than 7.5% of the sample. The source material was peripheral blood. The receptors come from a woman aged 60-75 years with active or convalescent COVID-19.

V is TRBV28 and J is TRBJ2-7, with TRBD2 matching over 7 bases. Germline V CDR1 and CDR2: MDHEN, SYDVKM. J was trimmed by 1 base and V by 8 bases; bases with no gene match: 14. The CDR3 is made up of 16 amino acids. CDR3 bases: TGTGCCAGCCCGCCCCCCACTAGCGTGGGGTCCTACGAGCAGTACTTC. Translated: CASPPPTSVGSYEQYF.

This chain links TRBV11-3 with TRBJ1-1; D gene unclear. The CDR3 loop spans 14 amino acids. V lost 6 bases and J 1 base, leaving 12 bases between the germline ends. Per the germline V gene, CDR1 is SGHNT and CDR2 is YENEEA. DNA for the CDR3: TGTGCCAGCAGTCCCCGCGCAGGGAACACTGAAGCTTTCTTT. Translated, it gives CASSPRAGNTEAFF.

The chain links TRBV10-2 to TRBJ2-2; TRBD1 agrees at 7 bases. Germline V gene sequence: CDR1 WSHSY, CDR2 SAAADI. The length of the CDR3 is 17 residues. Unmatched junction bases numbered 10, after V lost 6 bases and J lost 0 bases. CDR3 in amino acids: CASSLVTGQPNTGELFF. As DNA, the CDR3 is TGCGCCAGCAGCCTCGTTACGGGACAGCCGAACACCGGGGAGCTGTTTTTT.

This chain connects TRBV29-1 to TRBJ1-1; the match to TRBD1 covers 9 bases. Germline lookup yields CDR1 SQVTM and CDR2 ANQGSEA. This CDR3 is 15 amino acids long. The V gene end was trimmed by 3 bases and the J gene end by 4 bases; junction bases not matched to a gene: 9. CDR3 DNA sequence: TGCAGCGTTGACACAGGGGGCCGGGCTAGCACTGAAGCTTTCTTT. Its protein product is CSVDTGGRASTEAFF. Variable domain in full (rest from reference TRBV29-1 and TRBJ1-1): SAVISQKPSRDICQRGTSLTIQCQVDSQVTMMFWYRQQPGQSLTLIATANQGSEATYESGFVIDKFPISRPNLTFSTLTVSNMSPEDSSIYLCSVDTGGRASTEAFFGQGTRLTVV.

This sequence joins TRBV6-6 and TRBJ2-1; TRBD2 agrees at 13 bases. Trimming removed 6 bases from V and 7 bases from J; junction bases left unmatched: 6. CDR1 is MNHNY and CDR2 is SVGAGI in the germline V gene (reference sequence). This CDR3 has 15 amino acids. CDR3 amino acids: CASSLLAGGGNEQFF. CDR3 bases: TGTGCCAGCAGCTTACTAGCGGGAGGGGGGAATGAGCAGTTCTTC.

V is TRBV6-4 and J is TRBJ1-2; D may be TRBD1 (6 bases). This CDR3 has 13 residues. Germline V CDR1 and CDR2: MRHNA, SNTAGT. The V and J ends lost 4 bases and 8 bases respectively, with 14 bases between them. Written as DNA, the CDR3 is TGTGCCAGCAGTGGCACAGGGCTATCCGGCTACACCTTC. Translated: CASSGTGLSGYTF.

The chain uses TRBV6-1 and TRBJ2-5; no clear D gene. CDR3 length: 12 residues. Germline V lookup: CDR1 MNHNS, CDR2 SASEGT. Trimming cost V 2 bases and J 5 bases, with 6 bases left between them. This CDR3 is CASSERWETQYF. The CDR3 nucleotides are TGTGCCAGCAGTGAACGGTGGGAGACCCAGTACTTC.

The genes are TRBV14 and TRBJ1-2; D unclear. V was shortened by 0 bases and J by 6 bases, with 14 bases between the two germline ends. The CDR3 spans 15 residues. The germline gives CDR1 SGHDN, CDR2 FVKESK. This CDR3 is CASSQDIGLTDGYTF. The CDR3 region has the DNA TGTGCCAGCAGCCAAGATATTGGCCTCACAGATGGCTACACCTTC.

The sample holds one count of this clone. Here the CDR3 DNA reads TGCGCCAGCAGCCAGGGCCAGGCCACAGATACGCAGTATTTT. As protein: CASSQGQATDTQYF. This chain uses TRBV4-1 with TRBJ2-3; D unresolved. Per germline, CDR1 MGHRA and CDR2 YSYEKL. Trimming left V 3 bases short and J 2 bases short, with 9 bases between. CDR3 length: 14 residues.

The rearrangement joins TRBV5-1 to TRBJ2-3; D may be TRBD2 (8 bases). Trimming stripped 4 bases from V and 7 bases from J, with 22 bases between. Germline V gene data show CDR1 as SGHRS and CDR2 as YFSETQ. The CDR3 sequence is 16 residues long. Here the CDR3 reads CASSQGGAGAVNTQYF. DNA of the CDR3: TGCGCCAGCAGCCAGGGGGGAGCGGGAGCAGTAAATACGCAGTATTTT.

The CDR3 spells CASSDVSQVTQYF. In nucleotides, the CDR3 is TGTGCCAGCAGTGATGTTAGCCAAGTAACCCAGTACTTC. The chain is built from TRBV2 and TRBJ2-5; no definite D call. V lost 3 bases, J lost 8 bases, and 13 bases lay in between. CDR1 SNHLY and CDR2 FYNNEI come from the germline V gene. The CDR3 is made up of 13 amino acids. Based on the CDR3 plus reference TRBV2 and TRBJ2-5, the full variable domain is EPEVTQTPSHQVTQMGQEVILRCVPISNHLYFYWYRQILGQKVEFLVSFYNNEISEKSEIFDDQFSVERPDGSNFTLKIRSTKLEDSAMYFCASSDVSQVTQYFGPGTRLLVL.

The chain is built from TRBV19 and TRBJ1-5, with 10 bases that match TRBD1. J was trimmed by 3 bases and V by 8 bases; bases with no gene match: 7. Germline V lookup: CDR1 LNHDA, CDR2 SQIVND (reference sequence). CDR3 length: 15 residues. DNA of the CDR3: TGTGCCAGTTTTTCCGGGACAGGGGTCAATCAGCCCCAGCATTTT. Translating it yields CASFSGTGVNQPQHF.

The rearrangement joins TRBV6-2 or TRBV6-3 to TRBJ2-3, with D unclear. Germline lookup yields CDR1 MNHEY and CDR2 SVGEGT. The CDR3 consists of 15 residues. Trimming stripped 4 bases from V and 0 bases from J, with 11 bases between. CDR3 sequence: CASSFYDKSTDTQYF. The DNA of the CDR3 is TGTGCCAGCAGTTTCTATGACAAGAGCACAGATACGCAGTATTTT.

The chain joins TRBV2 to TRBJ2-1; D is unresolved. The CDR3 has 13 residues. Trimming took off 4 bases at V and 4 bases at J, with 8 bases between the two ends. CDR1 is SNHLY, CDR2 FYNNEI, per germline. This CDR3 reads CASSVGSYNEQFF. The CDR3 DNA sequence: TGTGCCAGCAGTGTTGGCAGTTACAATGAGCAGTTCTTC.

In its sample, this clone was seen a few times. The chain combines TRBV5-4 with TRBJ2-3; 11 bases match TRBD2. The germline V gene encodes CDR1 SGHNT and CDR2 YYREEE (reference sequence). With V trimmed by 7 bases and J by 0 bases, 13 bases remained unmatched. CDR3 length equals 18 residues. The CDR3 sequence: CASGQPLAGDLSTDTQYF. For the CDR3, the DNA is TGTGCCAGCGGGCAACCACTAGCGGGAGATCTGAGCACAGATACGCAGTATTTT.

This clone is a singleton in its sample. This rearrangement joins TRBV5-1 to TRBJ2-1, with 15 nucleotides matching TRBD2. This CDR3 region has 16 residues. V lost 4 bases to trimming and J lost 4 bases; unmatched junction nucleotides: 3. Germline lookup yields CDR1 SGHRS and CDR2 YFSETQ. The CDR3 DNA reads TGCGCCAGCAGCGGGGGACTAGCGGGAGGATACAATGAGCAGTTCTTC. Translated: CASSGGLAGGYNEQFF.

This chain uses TRBV30 with TRBJ2-7, with TRBD1 identical over 7 bases. CDR1 is GTSNPN, CDR2 SVGIG, per germline (reference sequence). After removal of 4 bases from V and 0 bases from J, the junction contained 6 bases not matched to a gene. The CDR3 runs to 14 residues. This CDR3 is CAWNRGQRSYEQYF. The CDR3 region has the DNA TGTGCCTGGAACCGGGGACAGCGCTCCTACGAGCAGTACTTC.